Shown below are 30 T cell receptor beta chains from a single sample sequenced in a study of blood T cell repertoires in COVID-19. Only in-frame clones appear in the TCRdb table, and some are missing; sequencing was by immunoSEQ multiplex PCR. The repertoire includes 100,000 to 150,000 clones, roughly 80% of them detected once, and roughly 25% sits in the top ten. The source material was peripheral blood. These receptors all come from a human donor in a cohort sampled during active COVID-19.

This clone showed up just once. The rearrangement joins TRBV28 to TRBJ1-3; D is ambiguous. The CDR3 loop spans 13 amino acids. V was shortened by 8 bases and J by 4 bases, with 12 bases between the two germline ends. Germline CDR1 reads MDHEN; CDR2 reads SYDVKM. The CDR3 coding sequence is TGTGCCAGCGCAGGTGACGCGGGAAACACCATATATTTT. Translated, it gives CASAGDAGNTIYF.

This clone was seen once. The gene calls are TRBV28 and TRBJ2-3; D possibly corresponds to TRBD1 (5 bases). V lost 6 bases and J 2 bases, leaving 9 bases between the germline ends. The CDR3 contains 13 residues. The germline gives CDR1 MDHEN, CDR2 SYDVKM. The CDR3 protein is CASSVRATDTQYF. In nucleotides, the CDR3 is TGTGCCAGCAGCGTCAGGGCCACAGATACGCAGTATTTT.

The chain recombines TRBV19 with TRBJ1-1; D possibly corresponds to TRBD1 (5 bases). V lost 3 bases to trimming and J lost 8 bases, with 16 bases between them. This CDR3 has 14 amino acids. Germline V gives CDR1 LNHDA, CDR2 SQIVND (reference sequence). The CDR3: CASSILQDREEAFF. CDR3 sequence (DNA): TGTGCCAGTAGTATTTTACAGGATCGAGAGGAAGCTTTCTTT.

V and J are TRBV30 and TRBJ2-2; 10 bases match TRBD2. Germline V gene lookup returns CDR1 GTSNPN and CDR2 SVGIG (reference sequence). This CDR3 region has 15 residues. J lost 4 bases, V lost 3 bases, and 5 bases had no gene match. DNA for the CDR3: TGTGCCTGGAGCCCAGCGGGGGGGCTCACCGGGGAGCTGTTTTTT. It specifies CAWSPAGGLTGELFF.

This clone came up a few times. The chain employs TRBV4-1 and TRBJ2-1; TRBD2 matches 8 bases. V shed 4 bases and J 3 bases; nucleotides not matched to a gene: 8. The germline gives CDR1 MGHRA, CDR2 YSYEKL. This CDR3 is built from 16 residues. As DNA, the CDR3 is TGCGCCAGCAGCCCCGGGGGGGCCAACCTCTACAATGAGCAGTTCTTC. Translating gives CASSPGGANLYNEQFF.

The chain joins TRBV28 to TRBJ1-5, with D unresolved. The V and J ends lost 7 bases and 2 bases respectively, with 12 bases between them. Germline V gene data show CDR1 as MDHEN and CDR2 as SYDVKM. This CDR3 is built from 14 residues. Here the CDR3 DNA reads TGTGCCAGCAACCTTGGCGGGGGCAATCAGCCCCAGCATTTT. It codes for CASNLGGGNQPQHF.

The V and J genes are TRBV19 and TRBJ2-7, with 10 bases aligning to TRBD1. The CDR3 contains 13 residues. V dropped 5 bases and J dropped 3; count of bases not matched to a gene: 1. Germline loops: CDR1 LNHDA, CDR2 SQIVND (reference sequence). This CDR3 is CASSRTGGYEQYF. CDR3 nucleotides: TGTGCCAGTAGTCGGACAGGGGGCTACGAGCAGTACTTC.

The chain joins TRBV6-4 to TRBJ1-5, with 8 bases lining up with TRBD1. This CDR3 has 17 residues. With 6 bases clipped from V and 0 bases from J, the junction kept 10 bases outside the gene matches. CDR1 is MRHNA, CDR2 SNTAGT, per germline. The CDR3 here is CASSGQGIPFSNQPQHF. The DNA of the CDR3 is TGTGCCAGCAGCGGACAGGGAATCCCTTTTAGCAATCAGCCCCAGCATTTT.

The chain employs TRBV19 and TRBJ2-2, with 9 bases lining up with TRBD1. CDR3 length: 21 amino acids. Looked up from germline, CDR1 is LNHDA and CDR2 is SQIVND (reference sequence). V was pared by 4 bases and J by 13 bases, with 31 bases of the junction left unmatched. The CDR3 here is CASSTGGFGTGIGLGPLGLFF. The CDR3, as DNA: TGTGCCAGTAGTACAGGGGGATTTGGGACAGGGATCGGCCTGGGCCCTTTGGGGCTGTTTTTT.

This clone has only a few counts. Other DNA sequences in the sample encode the same CDR3. Here the CDR3 DNA reads TGTGCCAGCAGCGTAGCGCAGGGTAACACTGAAGCTTTCTTT. This encodes CASSVAQGNTEAFF. The rearrangement uses TRBV9 and TRBJ1-1, with D maybe TRBD1 (5 bases). The V and J ends lost 0 bases and 2 bases respectively, with 8 bases between them. This CDR3 is 14 amino acids long. Germline lookup yields CDR1 SGDLS and CDR2 YYNGEE.

V usage is TRBV3-1 (or the pseudogene TRBV3-2) and J usage is TRBJ1-1; D remains ambiguous. The CDR3 covers 14 residues. The ends were cut back, 4 bases at V and 0 bases at J, with 9 bases in the middle. Germline V gene sequence: CDR1 LGHDT, CDR2 YNNKEL (reference sequence). The CDR3 here is CASSPRLVNTEAFF. DNA for the CDR3: TGTGCCAGCAGCCCCAGGCTCGTGAACACTGAAGCTTTCTTT.

This chain connects TRBV28 to TRBJ1-5; TRBD1 is a possible D gene (6 bases). The CDR3 extends over 14 amino acids. The V gene's germline CDR1 is MDHEN and CDR2 SYDVKM. The V end was cut by 4 bases, the J end by 16 bases, with 23 bases between. The CDR3 nucleotides are TGTGCCAGCAGTTCTAGGGCCCGTGGGGGCGGCCTCCATTTT. Translated, it gives CASSSRARGGGLHF.

The chain links TRBV2 to TRBJ2-7; no definite D call. Germline V gene lookup returns CDR1 SNHLY and CDR2 FYNNEI. V dropped 5 bases and J dropped 3 bases, with 8 bases sitting between them. This CDR3 has 12 residues. This CDR3 reads CASSRLDYEQYF. The CDR3 nucleotides read TGTGCCAGCAGTCGACTCGACTACGAGCAGTACTTC.

This clone showed up just a few times. The V gene is TRBV9, the J gene TRBJ1-1, with D tentatively TRBD1 (6 bases). Trimming pared 7 bases from V and 0 bases from J, leaving 13 bases between. The CDR3 totals 14 residues. Germline V gives CDR1 SGDLS, CDR2 YYNGEE. CDR3 sequence (DNA): TGTGCCAGCGTAAGGGACACCGTGAACACTGAAGCTTTCTTT. The encoded protein is CASVRDTVNTEAFF.

The chain carries TRBV4-1 and TRBJ1-5; 7 bases map to TRBD1. The CDR3 loop spans 19 amino acids. V shed 0 bases and J 9 bases; nucleotides not matched to a gene: 20. CDR1 is MGHRA, CDR2 YSYEKL, per germline. The CDR3 nucleotides read TGCGCCAGCAGCCAAGAATGGGGGGACAGTACCTCCTCGGGGAGGCCCCAGCATTTT. This sequence encodes CASSQEWGDSTSSGRPQHF.

The V gene is TRBV15, the J gene TRBJ1-4, with 9 positions matching TRBD1. The CDR3 runs 19 residues. V lost 0 bases and J lost 5; bases outside the gene matches: 13. Germline lookup yields CDR1 LNHNV and CDR2 YYDKDF (reference sequence). The DNA for the CDR3 is TGTGCCACCAGCAGAGATCCTTTGCGCCCCGGGACAGGGAATGAAAAACTGTTTTTT. This sequence encodes CATSRDPLRPGTGNEKLFF. Variable domain in full (rest from reference TRBV15 and TRBJ1-4): DAMVIQNPRYQVTQFGKPVTLSCSQTLNHNVMYWYQQKSSQAPKLLFHYYDKDFNNEADTPDNFQSRRPNTSFCFLDIRSPGLGDTAMYLCATSRDPLRPGTGNEKLFFGSGTQLSVL.

This sequence joins TRBV5-6 and TRBJ2-5, with TRBD2 matching over 9 bases. CDR1 SGHDT and CDR2 YYEEEE come from the germline V gene. This CDR3 has 14 residues. Trimming cost V 4 bases and J 9 bases; bases outside gene matches: 10. The DNA of the CDR3 is TGTGCCAGCAGCGACCCCAGCGGGGGGTGGGCCCAGTACTTC. Translated: CASSDPSGGWAQYF.

The V and J genes are TRBV3-1 (or the pseudogene TRBV3-2) and TRBJ2-2; TRBD1 matches at 9 bases. The length of the CDR3 is 14 residues. The V gene's germline CDR1 is LGHDT and CDR2 YNNKEL (reference sequence). The trim removed 5 bases at V and 4 bases at J, leaving 2 bases unmatched. The CDR3 DNA is TGTGCCAGCAGCTCGGGACAGGGCACCGGGGAGCTGTTTTTT. Translating gives CASSSGQGTGELFF.

V is TRBV29-1 and J is TRBJ1-3; 9 bases align to TRBD1. The germline V gene has CDR1 SQVTM and CDR2 ANQGSEA. V lost 7 bases, J lost 4 bases, and 2 bases stayed unmatched. There are 12 residues in the CDR3. For the CDR3, the DNA is TGCAGCGGCGGACAGGGGGGAAACACCATATATTTT. Translated: CSGGQGGNTIYF.

The genes are TRBV18 and TRBJ2-1, with TRBD2 identical over 9 bases. The germline CDR1 and CDR2 sequences are KGHSH and LQKENI. The CDR3 is made up of 16 amino acids. V dropped 0 bases and J dropped 5; count of bases not matched to a gene: 5. The CDR3 sequence: CASSPPERGVHNEQFF. CDR3 in DNA: TGTGCCAGCTCACCACCGGAGCGGGGGGTACACAATGAGCAGTTCTTC.

For the CDR3, the DNA is TGTGCCAGCAGCGCCAACTTACAGGGATCTCCCGCCGGGGAGCTGTTTTTT. As protein: CASSANLQGSPAGELFF. The V and J genes are TRBV27 and TRBJ2-2; D might be TRBD1 (6 bases). Trimming cost V 6 bases and J 6 bases, with 23 bases left between them. The length of the CDR3 is 17 residues. Germline lookup yields CDR1 MNHEY and CDR2 SMNVEV (reference sequence).

The chain joins TRBV4-3 to TRBJ1-1; 7 nucleotides align to TRBD1. Germline CDR1 and CDR2: LGHNA and YSLEER. The CDR3 runs to 15 residues. With 1 base clipped from V and 1 base from J, the junction kept 3 bases outside the gene matches. This CDR3 reads CASSQVEGANTEAFF. The CDR3 coding sequence is TGCGCCAGCAGCCAAGTAGAGGGGGCGAACACTGAAGCTTTCTTT.

The chain uses TRBV30 and TRBJ1-2; 11 bases agree with TRBD1. The CDR3 spans 13 residues. Germline loops: CDR1 GTSNPN, CDR2 SVGIG (reference sequence). The junction had 4 bases not matched to a gene; V was cut back by 3 bases and J by 7 bases. The CDR3 region is CAWSLDRGLGYTF. DNA for the CDR3: TGTGCCTGGAGCCTGGACAGGGGGCTTGGCTACACCTTC. Combining the CDR3 with reference TRBV30 and TRBJ1-2 gives the whole variable domain SQTIHQWPATLVQPVGSPLSLECTVEGTSNPNLYWYRQAAGRGLQLLFYSVGIGQISSEVPQNLSASRPQDRQFILSSKKLLLSDSGFYLCAWSLDRGLGYTFGSGTRLTVV.

This chain links TRBV5-4 with TRBJ2-3; D is perhaps TRBD2 (6 bases). The CDR3 covers 15 residues. The germline V gene has CDR1 SGHNT and CDR2 YYREEE (reference sequence). The V end was cut by 0 bases, the J end by 3 bases, with 11 bases between. CDR3 DNA sequence: TGTGCCAGCAGCTTGGGCCCGGGGGAAACAGATACGCAGTATTTT. Translation: CASSLGPGETDTQYF.

The rearrangement joins TRBV6-5 to TRBJ2-3; D may be TRBD1 (5 bases). The CDR3 runs 15 residues. Germline loops: CDR1 MNHEY, CDR2 SVGAGI. The V end lost 2 bases, the J end lost 4 bases, and 13 bases lay between the germline ends. CDR3 loop: CASSYQSQGADTQYF. In DNA, the CDR3 is TGTGCCAGCAGTTACCAAAGCCAGGGCGCAGATACGCAGTATTTT.

V usage is TRBV27 and J usage is TRBJ1-1; possible D gene TRBD1, 5 bases. The V gene's germline CDR1 is MNHEY and CDR2 SMNVEV (reference sequence). There are 13 residues in the CDR3. Trimming removed 3 bases from V and 4 bases from J, with 9 bases in between. The CDR3 spells CASSFRRGTEAFF. CDR3 nucleotides: TGTGCCAGCAGTTTCCGTAGGGGCACTGAAGCTTTCTTT.

This clone is a singleton in its sample. The genes are TRBV19 and TRBJ1-4; 7 bases are a match to TRBD1. CDR3 length: 17 residues. CDR1 is LNHDA and CDR2 is SQIVND in the germline V gene (reference sequence). Trimming at V came to 3 bases and at J to 2 bases, leaving 9 bases not matched to a gene. The CDR3 DNA reads TGTGCCAGTAGTATCGACACCATACAGGGGACTAATGAAAAACTGTTTTTT. This encodes CASSIDTIQGTNEKLFF.

The chain is built from TRBV7-2 and TRBJ2-7; 13 bases align to TRBD2. V was pared by 5 bases and J by 2 bases, with 12 bases of the junction left unmatched. This CDR3 is built from 18 residues. CDR1 and CDR2 from the germline V gene are SGHTA and FQGNSA. The CDR3 bases are TGTGCCAGCAGCGTGACTAGCGGGGGGACCATCTTTACCTACGAGCAGTACTTC. Translated: CASSVTSGGTIFTYEQYF.

The V and J genes are TRBV6-5 and TRBJ1-2, with 11 bases lining up with TRBD1. Germline lookup yields CDR1 MNHEY and CDR2 SVGAGI. CDR3 length: 14 residues. The trim removed 6 bases at V and 8 bases at J, leaving 8 bases unmatched. CDR3 loop: CASRGDRGEVGYTF. The CDR3 DNA is TGTGCCAGCAGGGGGGACAGGGGGGAAGTCGGCTACACCTTC.

This rearrangement joins TRBV18 to TRBJ1-5; 9 bases match TRBD1. The germline gives CDR1 KGHSH, CDR2 LQKENI. This CDR3 has 16 residues. The V gene end was trimmed by 4 bases and the J gene end by 2 bases; junction bases not matched to a gene: 6. The CDR3 region is CASSQIQGARNQPQHF. The CDR3, as DNA: TGTGCCAGCTCACAGATACAGGGGGCACGCAATCAGCCCCAGCATTTT.